The 10 T cell receptor beta chains given below trace back to one sample, sequenced in a study of blood T cell repertoires in COVID-19. Profiling relied on immunoSEQ multiplex PCR, and the TCRdb table lists in-frame clones only, not all of them. Here the sample spans approximately 360,000 clones, around 87% being singletons. Material for sequencing was PBMCs or T cells enriched from blood (not recorded which). The receptors derive from a man aged 35-49 years in a cohort exposed to, infected with or recovered from COVID-19 (not recorded which).

V and J are TRBV9 and TRBJ2-7, with a weak D call TRBD1 (5 bases). V gave up 4 bases and J gave up 3 bases, with 14 bases separating them. CDR3 length: 14 residues. The germline V gene encodes CDR1 SGDLS and CDR2 YYNGEE. CDR3 coding DNA: TGTGCCAGCAGCCGCGACAGCCCACGCTACGAGCAGTACTTC. It codes for CASSRDSPRYEQYF. The full variable domain, in which reference TRBV9 and TRBJ2-7 provide the parts outside the CDR3, is DSGVTQTPKHLITATGQRVTLRCSPRSGDLSVYWYQQSLDQGLQFLIQYYNGEERAKGNILERFSAQQFPDLHSELNLSSLELGDSALYFCASSRDSPRYEQYFGPGTRLTVT.

The chain links TRBV2 to TRBJ2-6; no clear D. Germline V CDR1 and CDR2: SNHLY, FYNNEI. Trimming removed 4 bases at V and 0 bases at J, with 4 bases between. This CDR3 is built from 14 residues. In DNA, the CDR3 is TGTGCCAGCAGTGCTACCTCTGGGGCCAACGTCCTGACTTTC. Protein sequence: CASSATSGANVLTF.

This chain joins TRBV11-2 and TRBJ2-2, with D tentatively TRBD1 (6 bases). Germline-derived CDR1 and CDR2 are SGHAT and FQNNGV. Trimming took off 4 bases at V and 7 bases at J, with 13 bases between the two ends. The CDR3 contains 14 residues. CDR3 nucleotide sequence: TGTGCCAGCAGCTGGACAGACAGTTACGGGGAGCTGTTTTTT. It encodes CASSWTDSYGELFF.

This chain links TRBV18 with TRBJ1-2, with 7 bases lining up with TRBD1. Per germline, CDR1 KGHSH and CDR2 LQKENI. V was clipped by 6 bases and J by 0 bases; unmatched bases: 4. CDR3 length equals 14 residues. The CDR3 nucleotides read TGTGCCAGCTCGACAGGGCGAACTAACTATGGCTACACCTTC. Translating gives CASSTGRTNYGYTF.

The chain recombines TRBV5-1 with TRBJ2-1, with D possibly matching TRBD1 (5 bases). Germline-derived CDR1 and CDR2 are SGHRS and YFSETQ. Trimming pared 3 bases from V and 5 bases from J, leaving 12 bases between. The CDR3 loop spans 14 amino acids. The DNA for the CDR3 is TGCGCCAGCAGCTCAGGACACGCGGACAATGAGCAGTTCTTC. This codes for CASSSGHADNEQFF.

The chain recombines TRBV10-3 with TRBJ2-1; maybe TRBD2 (7 bases). CDR1 ENHRY and CDR2 SYGVKD come from the germline V gene. Trimming took off 6 bases at V and 9 bases at J, with 18 bases between the two ends. The CDR3 runs to 14 residues. CDR3 amino acids: CAISPEGEGSEQFF. The CDR3 DNA reads TGTGCCATCAGCCCGGAGGGGGAGGGCAGTGAGCAGTTCTTC.

The genes are TRBV15 and TRBJ2-1, with 15 bases fitting TRBD2. Germline CDR1 is LNHNV and CDR2 is YYDKDF (reference sequence). This CDR3 comprises 18 residues. Unmatched junction bases numbered 8, after V lost 1 base and J lost 7 bases. The DNA of the CDR3 is TGTGCCACCAGCAGAGCTCTTCGGACTAGCGGGAGGGGTAATGAGCAGTTCTTC. It specifies CATSRALRTSGRGNEQFF.

The rearrangement uses TRBV30 and TRBJ1-1; 8 bases agree with TRBD1. The CDR3 is 16 amino acids. The ends lost 2 bases at V and 4 bases at J; junction bases unmatched: 12. Germline CDR1 is GTSNPN and CDR2 is SVGIG (reference sequence). CDR3 loop: CAWSTRVRGLGTEAFF. The CDR3 DNA is TGTGCCTGGAGTACAAGGGTCAGGGGGCTTGGCACTGAAGCTTTCTTT.

The chain recombines TRBV29-1 with TRBJ2-7; 7 bases agree with TRBD2. The CDR3 length is 13 residues. Per germline, CDR1 SQVTM and CDR2 ANQGSEA. The V gene end was trimmed by 7 bases and the J gene end by 2 bases; junction bases not matched to a gene: 8. The CDR3 sequence: CSAGNAGAYEQYF. The CDR3 DNA is TGCAGCGCTGGGAACGCGGGGGCCTACGAGCAGTACTTC.

The chain uses TRBV19 and TRBJ2-7; TRBD2 matches at 9 bases. CDR1 and CDR2 from the germline V gene are LNHDA and SQIVND (reference sequence). The length of the CDR3 is 15 residues. The trim removed 7 bases at V and 2 bases at J, leaving 9 bases unmatched. CDR3: CASKGSGSSPYEQYF. As DNA, the CDR3 is TGTGCCAGTAAGGGTAGCGGGAGCTCTCCCTACGAGCAGTACTTC.